A selection of T cell receptor beta chains follows, all from one sample in a study of technical replicates of blood from several donors. TCRdb keeps only in-frame clones here, not all; method: immunoSEQ multiplex PCR. The sample includes approximately 97,000 clones, 95% to 97% of them seen just once. Sequenced: T cells isolated from PBMCs. Receptor source: a human donor in good health. Each CDR3 is given with its conserved first and last residue. D genes are given only for firm matches. A row's size may be missing; if present it is once, few, many or a size class.

CDR3 protein: CASSLRTGGYNEQFF; CDR3 DNA: TGCGCCAGCAGCTTAAGGACTGGAGGCTACAATGAGCAGTTCTTC; J gene: TRBJ2-1; V gene: TRBV5-1; D gene: .; CDR3 length: 15; clone size: .
CDR3 protein: CASSWTGSEQYF; CDR3 DNA: TGTGCCAGCAGCTGGACAGGGAGCGAGCAGTACTTC; J gene: TRBJ2-7; V gene: TRBV5-4; D gene: TRBD1; CDR3 length: 12; clone size: .
CDR3 protein: CASSLGGAGAYEQYF; CDR3 DNA: TGCGCCAGCAGCTTGGGAGGAGCGGGAGCCTACGAGCAGTACTTC; J gene: TRBJ2-7; V gene: TRBV5-1; D gene: TRBD2; CDR3 length: 15; clone size: .
CDR3 protein: CASSITSGVYEQYF; CDR3 DNA: TGTGCCAGTAGTATTACTAGCGGGGTTTACGAGCAGTACTTC; J gene: TRBJ2-7; V gene: TRBV19; D gene: TRBD2; CDR3 length: 14; clone size: few
CDR3 protein: CASSLAGLTYEQYF; CDR3 DNA: TGTGCCAGCAGTTTGGCGGGGCTCACCTACGAGCAGTACTTC; J gene: TRBJ2-7; V gene: TRBV27; D gene: .; CDR3 length: 14; clone size: .
CDR3 protein: CASVIGLAGAVQYF; CDR3 DNA: TGTGCCAGCGTTATTGGCCTAGCGGGCGCCGTGCAGTATTTT; J gene: TRBJ2-3; V gene: TRBV2; D gene: TRBD2; CDR3 length: 14; clone size: .
CDR3 protein: CASSLVMWSSYEQYF; CDR3 DNA: TGCGCCAGCAGCTTGGTTATGTGGAGCTCCTACGAGCAGTACTTC; J gene: TRBJ2-7; V gene: TRBV5-1; D gene: .; CDR3 length: 15; clone size: .
CDR3 protein: CASSVGLAGSAHGEQYF; CDR3 DNA: TGTGCCAGCAGCGTCGGACTAGCGGGATCCGCCCATGGCGAGCAGTACTTC; J gene: TRBJ2-7; V gene: TRBV9; D gene: TRBD2; CDR3 length: 17; clone size: .
CDR3 protein: CASSPKRGIADTQYF; CDR3 DNA: TGTGCCAGCAGCCCCAAGCGGGGGATTGCAGATACGCAGTATTTT; J gene: TRBJ2-3; V gene: TRBV6-5; D gene: TRBD2; CDR3 length: 15; clone size: .
CDR3 protein: CASRTGGSNQPQHF; CDR3 DNA: TGTGCCAGTCGGACAGGGGGTAGCAATCAGCCCCAGCATTTT; J gene: TRBJ1-5; V gene: TRBV6-5; D gene: TRBD1; CDR3 length: 14; clone size: .
CDR3 protein: CASSQDVTRGRDVIEKLFF; CDR3 DNA: TGCGCCAGCAGCCAGGATGTTACCAGGGGGCGCGATGTGATTGAAAAACTGTTTTTT; J gene: TRBJ1-4; V gene: TRBV4-3; D gene: TRBD1; CDR3 length: 19; clone size: .
CDR3 protein: CASSLEIDRSSGNTIYF; CDR3 DNA: TGCGCCAGCAGCTTGGAGATCGACAGAAGCTCTGGAAACACCATATATTTT; J gene: TRBJ1-3; V gene: TRBV5-1; D gene: .; CDR3 length: 17; clone size: .
CDR3 protein: CASCPGTIIDYEQYF; CDR3 DNA: TGTGCCAGCTGTCCCGGGACTATAATTGACTACGAGCAGTACTTC; J gene: TRBJ2-7; V gene: TRBV6-1; D gene: TRBD2; CDR3 length: 15; clone size: .
CDR3 protein: CASSGEQGTEAFF; CDR3 DNA: TGTGCCAGCAGCGGAGAACAGGGCACTGAAGCTTTCTTT; J gene: TRBJ1-1; V gene: TRBV6-6; D gene: .; CDR3 length: 13; clone size: .
CDR3 protein: CASSLGARETQYF; CDR3 DNA: TGTGCCAGCAGTTTAGGGGCTCGGGAGACCCAGTACTTC; J gene: TRBJ2-5; V gene: TRBV27; D gene: .; CDR3 length: 13; clone size: .
CDR3 protein: CASSSRTSGIPKVDTQYF; CDR3 DNA: TGTGCCAGCAGCTCGAGAACTAGCGGGATACCAAAAGTGGATACGCAGTATTTT; J gene: TRBJ2-3; V gene: TRBV11-2; D gene: TRBD2; CDR3 length: 18; clone size: .
CDR3 protein: CASSRSRDVLRELFSYNEQFF; CDR3 DNA: TGTGCCAGCAGCCGGTCCCGAGATGTGCTCCGGGAACTCTTCTCCTACAATGAGCAGTTCTTC; J gene: TRBJ2-1; V gene: TRBV4-2; D gene: .; CDR3 length: 21; clone size: .
CDR3 protein: CASSYYPLGEKLFF; CDR3 DNA: TGTGCCAGCAGTTACTACCCGCTCGGGGAAAAACTGTTTTTT; J gene: TRBJ1-4; V gene: TRBV6-5; D gene: .; CDR3 length: 14; clone size: .
CDR3 protein: CASSDRVNQPQHF; CDR3 DNA: TGTGCCAGTAGTGACAGGGTAAATCAGCCCCAGCATTTT; J gene: TRBJ1-5; V gene: TRBV19; D gene: TRBD1; CDR3 length: 13; clone size: .
CDR3 protein: CAISEEADYTEAFF; CDR3 DNA: TGTGCCATCAGTGAGGAGGCAGACTACACTGAAGCTTTCTTT; J gene: TRBJ1-1; V gene: TRBV10-3; D gene: .; CDR3 length: 14; clone size: once
CDR3 protein: CASSLPGGSYGYTF; CDR3 DNA: TGTGCCAGCAGTTTACCGGGAGGGAGCTATGGCTACACCTTC; J gene: TRBJ1-2; V gene: TRBV28; D gene: .; CDR3 length: 14; clone size: .
CDR3 protein: CASGLAGADEQFF; CDR3 DNA: TGTGCTAGTGGTTTGGCAGGGGCGGATGAGCAGTTCTTC; J gene: TRBJ2-1; V gene: TRBV12-5; D gene: .; CDR3 length: 13; clone size: .
CDR3 protein: CSDSHVGTEAFF; CDR3 DNA: TGCAGCGATTCACACGTTGGCACTGAAGCTTTCTTT; J gene: TRBJ1-1; V gene: TRBV29-1; D gene: .; CDR3 length: 12; clone size: .